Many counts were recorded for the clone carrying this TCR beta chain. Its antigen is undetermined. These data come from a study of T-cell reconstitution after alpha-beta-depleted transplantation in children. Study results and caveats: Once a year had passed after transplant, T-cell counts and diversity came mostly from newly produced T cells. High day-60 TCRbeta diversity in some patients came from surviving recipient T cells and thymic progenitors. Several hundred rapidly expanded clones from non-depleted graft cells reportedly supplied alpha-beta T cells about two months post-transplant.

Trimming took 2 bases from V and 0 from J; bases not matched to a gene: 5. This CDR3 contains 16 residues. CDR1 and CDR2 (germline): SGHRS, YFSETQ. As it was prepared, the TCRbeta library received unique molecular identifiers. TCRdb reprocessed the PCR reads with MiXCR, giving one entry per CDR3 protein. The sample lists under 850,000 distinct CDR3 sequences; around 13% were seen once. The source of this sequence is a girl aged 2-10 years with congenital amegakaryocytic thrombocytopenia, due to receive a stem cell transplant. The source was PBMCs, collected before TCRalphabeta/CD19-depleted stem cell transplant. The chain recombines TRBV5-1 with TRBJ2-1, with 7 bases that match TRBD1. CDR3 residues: CASSFTGVSSYNEQFF. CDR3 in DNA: TGCGCCAGCAGCTTTACAGGGGTCAGCTCCTACAATGAGCAGTTCTTC.